The entry below gives a single T cell receptor beta chain sequence along with its context. The antigen remains undetermined. The data stem from a study of T cells in Graves' hyperthyroidism and ophthalmopathy. Study observations and caveats: Among thyroid clonotypes expanded above 0.001, most also appeared in blood.

The CDR3 runs to 16 residues. Trimming at V came to 6 bases and at J to 4 bases, leaving 11 bases not matched to a gene. Germline values: CDR1 SEHNR, CDR2 FQNEAQ (reference sequence). Amplified TCR beta CDR3 regions came from RNA transcripts. Using the HTBI primer set, a first-round RT-PCR was run on the TCR CDR3. MiXCR, run by TCRdb on the multiplex PCR reads, gives a single entry per CDR3 protein. The sample lists hundreds of thousands of distinct CDR3 sequences; 40% to 55% were seen once. What was sequenced was peripheral blood or thyroid tissue (not recorded which). The source is an adult man with Graves' disease, either hyperthyroidism or ophthalmopathy (not recorded which). The chain uses TRBV7-9 and TRBJ1-4, with TRBD1 matching over 7 bases. Here the CDR3 reads CASSRTGSSFNEKLFF. The CDR3 DNA reads TGTGCCAGCAGTAGGACAGGCTCCTCCTTTAATGAAAAACTGTTTTTT.